A selection of T cell receptor beta chains follows, all from one sample in a study of blood T cell repertoires in COVID-19. Sequencing used immunoSEQ multiplex PCR; TCRdb keeps in-frame clones, though not all of them. The data contain some 76,000 clones, around 83% of them singletons. Sequenced sample: peripheral blood. The receptors shown here come from a human donor in a cohort sampled during active COVID-19. Each CDR3 is given with its conserved first and last residue. Fields, in order: V gene, J gene, clone size, D gene, CDR3 protein, CDR3 DNA. The D gene is left open where the match is weak. Part of the rows lack a size; the others show once, few, many or a class for expanded clones.

V gene: TRBV19; J gene: TRBJ2-5; clone size: -; D gene: -; CDR3 protein: CASSPGEQETQYF; CDR3 DNA: TGTGCCAGTAGTCCGGGGGAGCAAGAGACCCAGTACTTC
V gene: TRBV7-8; J gene: TRBJ1-5; clone size: -; D gene: -; CDR3 protein: CASSLAIGGNQPQHF; CDR3 DNA: TGTGCCAGCAGCTTAGCGATAGGGGGCAATCAGCCCCAGCATTTT
V gene: TRBV15; J gene: TRBJ2-3; clone size: -; D gene: -; CDR3 protein: CATSRDRGGLTQYF; CDR3 DNA: TGTGCCACCAGCAGAGATAGGGGGGGGCTTACGCAGTATTTT
V gene: TRBV5-1; J gene: TRBJ1-2; clone size: -; D gene: -; CDR3 protein: CASSLDGGGDAGYTF; CDR3 DNA: TGCGCCAGCAGCTTGGACGGGGGAGGGGACGCGGGCTACACCTTC
V gene: TRBV12-3/TRBV12-4; J gene: TRBJ2-2; clone size: -; D gene: -; CDR3 protein: CASRRGPRELFF; CDR3 DNA: TGTGCCAGCAGGCGGGGGCCTCGGGAGCTGTTTTTT
V gene: TRBV7-2; J gene: TRBJ2-7; clone size: once; D gene: -; CDR3 protein: CASSSAGTSSYEQYF; CDR3 DNA: TGTGCCAGCAGCTCCGCCGGGACTTCCTCCTACGAGCAGTACTTC
V gene: TRBV19; J gene: TRBJ1-2; clone size: -; D gene: -; CDR3 protein: CASSDTRGYTF; CDR3 DNA: TGTGCCAGTAGTGACACCCGGGGCTACACCTTC
V gene: TRBV28; J gene: TRBJ1-2; clone size: -; D gene: -; CDR3 protein: CASSSPSGGYTF; CDR3 DNA: TGTGCCAGCAGTTCACCTTCAGGTGGCTACACCTTC
V gene: TRBV7-2; J gene: TRBJ2-5; clone size: -; D gene: TRBD2; CDR3 protein: CASSLAWTSGGVQETQYF; CDR3 DNA: TGTGCCAGCAGCTTAGCTTGGACTAGCGGGGGGGTCCAAGAGACCCAGTACTTC
V gene: TRBV27; J gene: TRBJ2-7; clone size: -; D gene: TRBD1; CDR3 protein: CASTPGQGELYEQYF; CDR3 DNA: TGTGCCAGCACCCCGGGACAGGGGGAGCTCTACGAGCAGTACTTC
V gene: TRBV3-1/TRBV3-2; J gene: TRBJ1-1; clone size: -; D gene: -; CDR3 protein: CASSHKAGNTEAFF; CDR3 DNA: TGTGCCAGCAGCCACAAAGCGGGAAACACTGAAGCTTTCTTT
V gene: TRBV6-5; J gene: TRBJ2-7; clone size: -; D gene: -; CDR3 protein: CASRRPVGHEQYF; CDR3 DNA: TGTGCCAGCAGGAGGCCAGTTGGCCACGAGCAGTACTTC
V gene: TRBV12-3/TRBV12-4; J gene: TRBJ1-3; clone size: once; D gene: -; CDR3 protein: CASSLGQGNTIYF; CDR3 DNA: TGTGCCAGCAGTTTAGGGCAAGGAAACACCATATATTTT
V gene: TRBV2; J gene: TRBJ2-3; clone size: -; D gene: TRBD2; CDR3 protein: CARGGSGGTDTQYF; CDR3 DNA: TGTGCCAGAGGGGGTAGCGGGGGCACAGATACGCAGTATTTT
V gene: TRBV4-1; J gene: TRBJ2-2; clone size: -; D gene: TRBD2; CDR3 protein: CASSPPRAGGRTGELFF; CDR3 DNA: TGCGCCAGCAGCCCCCCTCGCGCGGGGGGGCGCACCGGGGAGCTGTTTTTT
V gene: TRBV4-1; J gene: TRBJ2-7; clone size: -; D gene: -; CDR3 protein: CASSQAGYEQYF; CDR3 DNA: TGCGCCAGCAGCCAAGCGGGCTACGAGCAGTACTTC
V gene: TRBV5-1; J gene: TRBJ1-2; clone size: -; D gene: -; CDR3 protein: CASSFYGGGYGYTF; CDR3 DNA: TGCGCCAGCAGCTTCTATGGCGGAGGGTATGGCTACACCTTC
V gene: TRBV6-1; J gene: TRBJ1-4; clone size: -; D gene: TRBD1; CDR3 protein: CASSEAGTGFEKLFF; CDR3 DNA: TGTGCCAGCAGTGAAGCGGGGACAGGGTTTGAAAAACTGTTTTTT
V gene: TRBV20-1; J gene: TRBJ1-4; clone size: -; D gene: TRBD1; CDR3 protein: CSASTGTVDEKLFF; CDR3 DNA: TGCAGTGCTAGTACCGGGACAGTCGATGAAAAACTGTTTTTT
V gene: TRBV5-1; J gene: TRBJ1-6; clone size: few; D gene: TRBD1; CDR3 protein: CASSPGQGRSYNSPLHF; CDR3 DNA: TGCGCCAGCAGCCCAGGACAGGGTCGTTCCTATAATTCACCCCTCCACTTT
V gene: TRBV7-9; J gene: TRBJ1-2; clone size: -; D gene: -; CDR3 protein: CASSDDILYGYTF; CDR3 DNA: TGTGCCAGCAGCGATGACATTCTCTATGGCTACACCTTC
V gene: TRBV11-1; J gene: TRBJ1-1; clone size: once; D gene: TRBD1; CDR3 protein: CASSLGQLTEAFF; CDR3 DNA: TGTGCCAGCAGCCTGGGACAGCTAACTGAAGCTTTCTTT
V gene: TRBV5-1; J gene: TRBJ1-4; clone size: -; D gene: -; CDR3 protein: CASSLGGGSMEKLFF; CDR3 DNA: TGCGCCAGCAGCTTAGGTGGGGGGAGTATGGAAAAACTGTTTTTT
V gene: TRBV6-5; J gene: TRBJ2-3; clone size: -; D gene: -; CDR3 protein: CASTSQQGDTQYF; CDR3 DNA: TGTGCCAGCACTTCTCAACAGGGAGATACGCAGTATTTT
V gene: TRBV18; J gene: TRBJ1-1; clone size: -; D gene: -; CDR3 protein: CASSPPGTNTEAFF; CDR3 DNA: TGTGCCAGCTCACCCCCTGGCACGAACACTGAAGCTTTCTTT
V gene: TRBV4-1; J gene: TRBJ2-1; clone size: -; D gene: TRBD2; CDR3 protein: CASSQGNGRENEQFF; CDR3 DNA: TGCGCCAGCAGCCAAGGCAATGGGCGGGAGAATGAGCAGTTCTTC
V gene: TRBV5-1; J gene: TRBJ2-5; clone size: -; D gene: -; CDR3 protein: CASSRGQPQETQYF; CDR3 DNA: TGCGCCAGCAGCCGCGGACAGCCCCAAGAGACCCAGTACTTC
V gene: TRBV19; J gene: TRBJ1-2; clone size: -; D gene: -; CDR3 protein: CASSQGDGYTF; CDR3 DNA: TGTGCCAGTAGTCAGGGCGACGGCTACACCTTC
V gene: TRBV4-2; J gene: TRBJ1-2; clone size: -; D gene: -; CDR3 protein: CASSQEIGDSHYGYTF; CDR3 DNA: TGTGCCAGCAGCCAAGAAATCGGCGACAGCCACTATGGCTACACCTTC
V gene: TRBV7-3; J gene: TRBJ2-1; clone size: -; D gene: TRBD2; CDR3 protein: CASSLTGGYNEQFF; CDR3 DNA: TGTGCCAGCAGCTTAACGGGGGGGTACAATGAGCAGTTCTTC
V gene: TRBV13; J gene: TRBJ1-3; clone size: -; D gene: TRBD1; CDR3 protein: CASSLVGGAGTIYF; CDR3 DNA: TGTGCCAGCAGCTTAGTAGGGGGCGCCGGCACCATATATTTT
V gene: TRBV9; J gene: TRBJ2-5; clone size: -; D gene: TRBD2; CDR3 protein: CASSLEGLARETQYF; CDR3 DNA: TGTGCCAGCAGCTTGGAAGGACTAGCACGAGAGACCCAGTACTTC
V gene: TRBV6-5; J gene: TRBJ1-5; clone size: once; D gene: TRBD1; CDR3 protein: CASRPGQGANQPQHF; CDR3 DNA: TGTGCCAGCAGGCCGGGACAGGGGGCTAATCAGCCCCAGCATTTT
V gene: TRBV5-3; J gene: TRBJ1-2; clone size: -; D gene: -; CDR3 protein: CARIRGYTF; CDR3 DNA: TGTGCCAGAATACGGGGCTACACCTTC
V gene: TRBV5-6; J gene: TRBJ1-2; clone size: -; D gene: -; CDR3 protein: CASSLERGYGYTF; CDR3 DNA: TGTGCCAGCAGCTTGGAACGCGGCTATGGCTACACCTTC
V gene: TRBV5-1; J gene: TRBJ2-3; clone size: -; D gene: -; CDR3 protein: CASTEQGRTDTQYF; CDR3 DNA: TGCGCCAGCACGGAACAGGGGAGGACAGATACGCAGTATTTT
V gene: TRBV3-1/TRBV3-2; J gene: TRBJ2-3; clone size: -; D gene: TRBD2; CDR3 protein: CASSQAGLAGASTDTQYF; CDR3 DNA: TGTGCCAGCAGCCAAGCAGGACTAGCGGGGGCTAGCACAGATACGCAGTATTTT
V gene: TRBV5-4; J gene: TRBJ2-7; clone size: -; D gene: TRBD1; CDR3 protein: CASSSLTGDEQYF; CDR3 DNA: TGTGCCAGCAGCTCCTTGACAGGGGACGAGCAGTACTTC
V gene: TRBV4-1; J gene: TRBJ2-2; clone size: -; D gene: -; CDR3 protein: CASSRWGPQKLFF; CDR3 DNA: TGCGCCAGCAGTCGGTGGGGGCCGCAAAAGCTGTTTTTT
V gene: TRBV6-5; J gene: TRBJ2-1; clone size: few; D gene: TRBD2; CDR3 protein: CASSSTGGAYEQFF; CDR3 DNA: TGTGCCAGCAGTTCGACCGGGGGGGCGTATGAGCAGTTCTTC
V gene: TRBV5-1; J gene: TRBJ2-3; clone size: -; D gene: -; CDR3 protein: CASSRGGSTDTQYF; CDR3 DNA: TGCGCCAGCAGTAGGGGCGGAAGCACAGATACGCAGTATTTT
V gene: TRBV6-5; J gene: TRBJ1-2; clone size: -; D gene: TRBD1; CDR3 protein: CASRGGTGQDRYTF; CDR3 DNA: TGTGCCAGCAGGGGAGGGACAGGCCAAGACCGCTACACCTTC
V gene: TRBV5-1; J gene: TRBJ2-2; clone size: -; D gene: -; CDR3 protein: CASSLSLVNGELFF; CDR3 DNA: TGCGCCAGCAGCCTCTCACTAGTGAACGGGGAGCTGTTTTTT
V gene: TRBV2; J gene: TRBJ1-5; clone size: -; D gene: -; CDR3 protein: CASSEWGRSNQPQHF; CDR3 DNA: TGTGCCAGCAGTGAATGGGGGCGAAGCAATCAGCCCCAGCATTTT
V gene: TRBV4-2; J gene: TRBJ1-2; clone size: -; D gene: TRBD1; CDR3 protein: CASSQYAGQSWGYTF; CDR3 DNA: TGTGCCAGCAGCCAGTATGCGGGACAGAGCTGGGGCTACACCTTC
V gene: TRBV6-5; J gene: TRBJ1-5; clone size: -; D gene: TRBD1; CDR3 protein: CASSETGTGSSPQHF; CDR3 DNA: TGTGCCAGCAGCGAGACCGGGACAGGGTCCTCACCCCAGCATTTT
V gene: TRBV5-6; J gene: TRBJ2-7; clone size: -; D gene: TRBD1; CDR3 protein: CASSQDRTTYEQYF; CDR3 DNA: TGTGCCAGCAGCCAGGACAGGACGACCTACGAGCAGTACTTC
V gene: TRBV5-1; J gene: TRBJ2-3; clone size: -; D gene: TRBD1; CDR3 protein: CASSLGQGAGTDTQYF; CDR3 DNA: TGCGCCAGCAGCTTGGGACAGGGGGCTGGCACAGATACGCAGTATTTT
V gene: TRBV11-1; J gene: TRBJ1-2; clone size: -; D gene: TRBD1; CDR3 protein: CASSLSSGGDYGYTF; CDR3 DNA: TGTGCCAGCAGCTTATCGTCAGGGGGCGACTATGGCTACACCTTC
V gene: TRBV15; J gene: TRBJ2-3; clone size: -; D gene: -; CDR3 protein: CATARGDRSTDTQYF; CDR3 DNA: TGTGCCACAGCGCGAGGTGACCGTAGCACAGATACGCAGTATTTT
V gene: TRBV6-5; J gene: TRBJ1-3; clone size: once; D gene: -; CDR3 protein: CASRSGPGKTAIYF; CDR3 DNA: TGTGCCAGCAGGTCCGGGCCCGGGAAGACCGCCATATATTTT
V gene: TRBV30; J gene: TRBJ1-1; clone size: once; D gene: -; CDR3 protein: CAFDGGNTEAFF; CDR3 DNA: TGTGCCTTTGACGGAGGAAACACTGAAGCTTTCTTT